These 10 T cell receptor beta chains originate from one sample sequenced in a study of blood T cells in healthy people across ages (dated by TCRdb to 2013 to 2016). The library was generated by 5' RACE. The run used an Illumina HiSeq 2500. A second PCR of roughly 6 to 11 cycles was performed with a sample-barcoded 5' primer and a J-beta primer mix. TCRdb passed the public sequencing reads through fastp at Q25 and MiXCR, retaining productive beta sequences. Rows with one shared CDR3 protein collapse into an entry with the most common genes and DNA. Here the sample has more than 650,000 distinct CDR3 sequences; around a quarter occur a single time. The ten largest clones add up to less than 3.5% of the sample. The same data also contributed to another study, on T cells of mothers and their children.

The material sequenced was blood. The source is a boy aged 5 to 17 in good health.

The CDR3: CSVSGVDTEAFF. DNA of the CDR3: TGCAGCGTTTCAGGAGTGGACACTGAAGCTTTCTTT. This chain connects TRBV29-1 to TRBJ1-1; D is unclear. The CDR3 extends over 12 amino acids. Germline V gene data show CDR1 as SQVTM and CDR2 as ANQGSEA. Deletions cut 5 bases from V and 3 bases from J, with 10 bases between.

This clonotype was seen only a few times. J is TRBJ2-1 and V is TRBV27; TRBD1 aligns across 7 bases. CDR3 length: 12 amino acids. Germline assignment: CDR1 MNHEY and CDR2 SMNVEV (reference sequence). V lost 5 bases to trimming and J lost 7 bases; unmatched junction nucleotides: 2. CDR3 residues: CASSNRGNEQFF. The CDR3 bases are TGTGCCAGCAGTAACAGGGGAAATGAGCAGTTCTTC.

The V gene is TRBV12-3 or TRBV12-4, the J gene TRBJ1-4; tentative D call: TRBD1 (5 bases). The CDR3 extends over 16 amino acids. The V gene lost 5 bases and the J gene lost 3 bases, with 16 bases spanning the gap. CDR3 nucleotide sequence: TGTGCCAGCAGTCCCGGACAAGGAGTTGCTAATGAAAAACTGTTTTTT. Translation gives CASSPGQGVANEKLFF.

V and J are TRBV11-2 and TRBJ2-1; D is ambiguous. This CDR3 region has 12 residues. Germline V lookup: CDR1 SGHAT, CDR2 FQNNGV. Trimming took off 5 bases at V and 6 bases at J, with 8 bases between the two ends. The CDR3 DNA reads TGTGCCAGCAGCCTACACGGCAATGAGCAGTTCTTC. It is translated as CASSLHGNEQFF.

This clonotype showed up just a few times. The V call is TRBV6-5, the J call TRBJ1-1; possible D gene TRBD1, 6 bases. Germline CDR1 MNHEY, CDR2 SVGAGI. V was shortened by 6 bases and J by 7 bases, with 18 bases between the two germline ends. This CDR3 is 14 amino acids long. This CDR3 is CASSPLGQRLEAFF. The CDR3 bases are TGTGCCAGCAGCCCACTGGGACAACGCCTTGAAGCTTTCTTT.

This clonotype has only a few counts. V gene TRBV4-2 combines with J gene TRBJ2-6, with 9 bases matching TRBD1. This CDR3 contains 18 residues. The junction had 10 bases not matched to a gene; V was cut back by 5 bases and J by 2 bases. Germline V gene sequence: CDR1 LGHNA, CDR2 YNFKEQ. The CDR3 here is CASSDRDRDLAGANVLTF. CDR3 DNA: TGTGCCAGCAGCGACCGGGACAGGGATTTGGCTGGGGCCAACGTCCTGACTTTC.

This clonotype was detected a few times. The chain carries TRBV28 and TRBJ1-2; TRBD1 might be the D (5 bases). This CDR3 is built from 14 residues. Germline V gene data show CDR1 as MDHEN and CDR2 as SYDVKM. Trimming stripped 2 bases from V and 4 bases from J, with 11 bases between. CDR3 region: CASSLPGIRYGYTF. The CDR3 coding sequence is TGTGCCAGCAGTTTACCAGGGATCCGCTATGGCTACACCTTC.

The chain carries TRBV11-2 and TRBJ2-4; D perhaps matches TRBD1 (6 bases). The CDR3 length is 20 residues. CDR1 is SGHAT and CDR2 is FQNNGV in the germline V gene. The V and J ends lost 2 bases and 0 bases respectively, with 23 bases between them. Here the CDR3 reads CASSLRGAPGTNLAKNIQYF. The CDR3 nucleotides read TGTGCCAGCAGCTTACGAGGCGCCCCCGGGACAAATTTAGCCAAAAACATTCAGTACTTC.

The rearrangement joins TRBV29-1 to TRBJ2-1; 7 nucleotides match TRBD2. The CDR3 totals 12 residues. The V gene's germline CDR1 is SQVTM and CDR2 ANQGSEA. The trim removed 3 bases at V and 9 bases at J, leaving 5 bases unmatched. The CDR3: CSVERGEGEQFF. As DNA, the CDR3 is TGCAGCGTTGAGCGAGGGGAGGGTGAGCAGTTCTTC.

This clonotype was recorded a few times. The V and J genes are TRBV27 and TRBJ2-7, with TRBD2 matching 7 bases. J gave up 4 bases and V 2 bases, and 11 bases lay outside the gene matches. Germline assignment: CDR1 MNHEY and CDR2 SMNVEV (reference sequence). CDR3 length equals 16 residues. The CDR3 spells CASSLSRGGIWYEQYF. The CDR3 DNA is TGTGCCAGCAGTTTAAGTCGCGGGGGTATCTGGTACGAGCAGTACTTC.